This entry describes one T cell receptor beta chain. The sample belongs to a study of CD8 T cells in Susac syndrome. The CDR3 is 11 amino acids. Deletions cut 5 bases from V and 12 bases from J, with 14 bases between. CDR1 and CDR2 (germline): MDHEN, SYDVKM. While CD8+ and CD4+ T cells were isolated negatively, TEMRA cells were enriched by FACS. When the RNA was reverse transcribed, random hexamers were used with an input of roughly 0.5 to 1 ug. Across 54 Vbeta and 13 Jbeta, TCR beta CDR3 was amplified with immunoSEQ multiplex PCR. TCRdb called the immunoSEQ multiplex PCR reads again in MiXCR, with one record for every CDR3 protein. The sample has approximately 140,000 distinct CDR3 sequences; roughly 95% are singletons.

The sequence came from a human donor with multiple sclerosis. Source material: CD4+ T cells from PBMCs. J is TRBJ2-7 and V is TRBV28; a possible D gene is TRBD2 (6 bases). CDR3 in DNA: TGTGCCAGCAGTACTCCGGGACTGATGTACTTC. Protein product: CASSTPGLMYF.